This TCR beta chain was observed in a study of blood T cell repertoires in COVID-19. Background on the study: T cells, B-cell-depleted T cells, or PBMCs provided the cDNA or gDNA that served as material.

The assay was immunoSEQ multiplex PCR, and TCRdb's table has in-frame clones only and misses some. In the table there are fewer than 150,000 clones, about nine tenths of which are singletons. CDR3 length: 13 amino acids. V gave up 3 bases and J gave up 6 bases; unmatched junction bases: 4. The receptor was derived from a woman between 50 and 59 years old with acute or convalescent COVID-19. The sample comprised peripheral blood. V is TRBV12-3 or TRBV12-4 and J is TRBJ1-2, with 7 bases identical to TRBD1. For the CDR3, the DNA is TGTGCCAGCAGTTTGGCCGGGACAGATGGCTACACCTTC. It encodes CASSLAGTDGYTF.